Included here is one TCR beta chain sequence, with context. This clonotype was picked up a small number of times. Its target antigen remains unknown. No much larger clone exists at a distance of one base, and base qualities are not known. CDR1 and CDR2 were assigned from the germline V gene as MNHNS and SASEGT. Reading from cysteine to phenylalanine, the CDR3 counts 11 amino acids. Left in the record is the CDR3 DNA by itself, 33 bases read in frame from the first base. Trimming removed 5 bases from V and 11 bases from J, leaving 11 bases between the germline ends. These data belong to a study of T cells in Graves' hyperthyroidism and ophthalmopathy (dated by TCRdb to between 2017 and 2020). Looking at the study overall: Peripheral blood samples were taken at initial diagnosis, before any treatment was given. To identify distinguishing TCR V-J signatures, a discovery cohort of 90 to 100 patients was used, comprising 43 with Graves' ophthalmopathy and around 60 with stable Graves' hyperthyroidism. An independent validation cohort of 18 to 20 hyperthyroidism patients and over 15 patients who later progressed to ophthalmopathy tested prospective prediction of ophthalmopathy. The 75 to 100 discovery patients were randomly split 7:3 into training and test sets. In more than five Graves' hyperthyroidism patients, the study also compared T-cell repertoires from thyroid tissue with T-cell repertoires from blood. After blood sampling, hyperthyroidism patients were treated with methimazole at a starting dose of 30 mg daily, and ophthalmopathy patients were treated with high-dose intravenous methylprednisolone. According to the paper, TCR Vbeta CDR3 sequencing was carried out on some 140 peripheral blood samples, which came from more than 40 ophthalmopathy, around 74 hyperthyroidism and about 17 progressor patients. The paper's findings and limits, for the study overall: A model built on a 13 V-J signature distinguished ophthalmopathy from stable hyperthyroidism, reaching 85% to 90% sensitivity and around 81% specificity in cross-validation and 80%/75% in testing. In validation, the model predicted progression to ophthalmopathy a median of about 6.5 months before onset, with about 64% sensitivity and just under 75% specificity. Blood samples also contained most of the expanded thyroid clonotypes (frequency above 0.001), which suggests that blood repertoires may reflect thyroid immune responses. Sample size was not statistically predetermined, and investigators were not blinded to group allocation.

Moderately to severely active disease, a Clinical Activity Score of at least 3, a NOSPECS grade of at least 4, and a duration under 3 months were present in ophthalmopathy patients. Patients with uncontrolled infections, other autoimmune diseases, pregnancy or lactation were excluded. Clinical symptoms, serum thyroxine and TRAb, thyroid ultrasound, and orbital computed tomography formed the basis for the diagnoses. PBMCs were isolated from about 9 ml of fresh peripheral blood by Ficoll-Paque density gradient centrifugation. Trizol reagent was used to extract total RNA, and RNA quality was then checked on an Agilent 2100 Bioanalyzer. TCR beta CDR3 regions were amplified from RNA transcripts. The TCR CDR3 was subjected to a first round of RT-PCR using the HTBI primer set and the Qiagen OneStep RT-PCR kit. A second multiplex PCR round built the libraries, followed by size selection and purification. Sequencing of the libraries was done on an Illumina HiSeq2000 using paired-end 100 bp reads. As for the authors' bioinformatics: Raw data were processed with SOAPnuke, discarding reads with adapters, uncalled bases, mean Phred below 15, or no exact constant-primer or identifier match. COPE v1.2.5 was used to merge the high-quality paired reads, and each unique nucleotide sequence was defined as a clonotype. Clonotypes were aligned to IMGT TRBV, TRBD and TRBJ reference segments using MiTCR v1.1. Analysis was restricted to V-J combinations with a frequency above 0.0001, which covered about 99% of repertoires. The TCS score was defined as F50 (clonal expansion) divided by E x V (chaos), with BLOSUM62-based TCRdist calculated between CDR3 peptides within each V-J. Welch's t-statistics and random forest reduced just over 500 V-J features to 13, which were used in a naive Bayes classifier (R e1071). Using fastp trimming at Q25 and MiXCR clonotype assembly, TCRdb reanalyzed the public sequencing data and kept in-frame beta chains. Each record represents a unique CDR3 protein, reported with the most common genes and DNA among its rows. TCRdb's processing, not the authors', yielded these V and J calls. The sample table records about half a million distinct CDR3 sequences; approximately 20% of these occur just once. Roughly 50% of the sample is held by the ten biggest clonotypes.

In this chain, TRBV6-1 is recombined with TRBJ2-3, with the D segment possibly TRBD1 or TRBD2, each aligning over 5 bases. The receptor comes from a man aged 35-49 years with Graves' ophthalmopathy. The sample comprised blood. CDR3 sequence: CASSTGDLQYF. In nucleotide form, the sequence is TGTGCCAGCAGTACCGGGGACCTGCAGTATTTT.